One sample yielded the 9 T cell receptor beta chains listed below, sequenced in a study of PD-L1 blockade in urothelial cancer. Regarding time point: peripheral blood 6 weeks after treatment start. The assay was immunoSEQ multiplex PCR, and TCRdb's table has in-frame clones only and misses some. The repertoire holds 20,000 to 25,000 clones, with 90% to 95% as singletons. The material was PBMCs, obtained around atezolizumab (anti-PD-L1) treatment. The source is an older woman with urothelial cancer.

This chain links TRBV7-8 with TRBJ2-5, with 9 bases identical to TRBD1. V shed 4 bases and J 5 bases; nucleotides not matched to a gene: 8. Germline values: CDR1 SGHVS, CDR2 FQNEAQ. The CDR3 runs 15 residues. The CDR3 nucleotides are TGTGCCAGCAGCTCGGGGACAGGGCGGGTGGAGACCCAGTACTTC. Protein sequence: CASSSGTGRVETQYF.

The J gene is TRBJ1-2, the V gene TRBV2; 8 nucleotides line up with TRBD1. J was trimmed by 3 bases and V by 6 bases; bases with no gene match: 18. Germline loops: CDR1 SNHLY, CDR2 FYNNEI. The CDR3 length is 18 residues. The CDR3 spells CASSPLHLRTGQDYGYTF. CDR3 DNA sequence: TGTGCCAGCAGCCCCCTTCACCTCCGGACAGGGCAGGACTATGGCTACACCTTC.

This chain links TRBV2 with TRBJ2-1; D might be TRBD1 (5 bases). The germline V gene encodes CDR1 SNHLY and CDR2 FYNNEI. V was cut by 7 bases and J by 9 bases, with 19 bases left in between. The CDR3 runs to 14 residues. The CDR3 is CASKGQGAPGEQFF. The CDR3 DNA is TGTGCCAGCAAGGGCCAGGGCGCCCCCGGTGAGCAGTTCTTC.

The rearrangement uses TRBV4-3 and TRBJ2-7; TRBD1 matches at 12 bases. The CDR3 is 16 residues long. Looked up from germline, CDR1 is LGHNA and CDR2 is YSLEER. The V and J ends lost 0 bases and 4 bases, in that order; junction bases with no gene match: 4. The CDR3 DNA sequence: TGCGCCAGCAGCCAAGATCTGGGACAGGGGGCGTACGAGCAGTACTTC. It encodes CASSQDLGQGAYEQYF.

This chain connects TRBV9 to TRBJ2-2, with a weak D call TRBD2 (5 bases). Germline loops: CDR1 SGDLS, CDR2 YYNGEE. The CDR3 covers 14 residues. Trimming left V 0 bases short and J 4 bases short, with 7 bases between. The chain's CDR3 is CASSVGTPTGELFF. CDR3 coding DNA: TGTGCCAGCAGCGTAGGGACTCCCACCGGGGAGCTGTTTTTT. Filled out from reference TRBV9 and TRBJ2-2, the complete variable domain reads DSGVTQTPKHLITATGQRVTLRCSPRSGDLSVYWYQQSLDQGLQFLIQYYNGEERAKGNILERFSAQQFPDLHSELNLSSLELGDSALYFCASSVGTPTGELFFGEGSRLTVL.

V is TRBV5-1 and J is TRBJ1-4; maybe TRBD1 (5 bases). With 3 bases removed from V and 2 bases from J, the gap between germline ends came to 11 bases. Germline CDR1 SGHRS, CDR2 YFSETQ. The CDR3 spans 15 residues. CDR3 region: CASSWTRGTNEKLFF. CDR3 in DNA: TGCGCCAGCAGCTGGACACGGGGGACTAATGAAAAACTGTTTTTT.

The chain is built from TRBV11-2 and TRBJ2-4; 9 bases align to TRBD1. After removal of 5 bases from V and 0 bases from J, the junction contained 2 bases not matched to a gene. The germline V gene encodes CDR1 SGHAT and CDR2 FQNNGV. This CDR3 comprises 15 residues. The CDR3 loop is CASSDRGGAKNIQYF. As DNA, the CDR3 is TGTGCCAGCAGCGACAGGGGGGGAGCCAAAAACATTCAGTACTTC.

The CDR3 DNA reads TGTGCCAGCAGCCTGGGACAGGGGACCCCTCTGGAGACCCAGTACTTC. Encoded protein: CASSLGQGTPLETQYF. V usage is TRBV5-8 and J usage is TRBJ2-5; TRBD1 matches at 10 bases. The CDR3 spans 16 residues. Germline V gives CDR1 SGHTS, CDR2 YDEGEE. The trim removed 4 bases at V and 5 bases at J, leaving 11 bases unmatched.

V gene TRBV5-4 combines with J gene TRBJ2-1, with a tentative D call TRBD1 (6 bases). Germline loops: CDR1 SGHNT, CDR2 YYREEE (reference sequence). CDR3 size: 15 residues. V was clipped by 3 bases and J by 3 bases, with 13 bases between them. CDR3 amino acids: CASSSPLTGYNEQFF. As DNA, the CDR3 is TGTGCCAGCAGCTCCCCCCTGACAGGCTACAATGAGCAGTTCTTC.